A selection of T cell receptor beta chains follows, all from one sample in a study of T cell responses to AZD1222 COVID-19 vaccine. Data came from immunoSEQ multiplex PCR; TCRdb stores just in-frame clones and leaves some out. The table lists approximately 130,000 clones, about 93% of them singletons. Sample: peripheral blood, taken 28 days after the second dose of the MenACWY control vaccine. Receptor source: an adult who received the MenACWY meningococcal vaccine as a control. The CDR3 runs from the conserved cysteine through the conserved F or W. A D gene is named only where the DNA matches it firmly. Clone size is shown for a subset of rows, as once, few, many or a class of expanded clone.

abundance	j_gene	v_gene	d_gene	CDR3aa	CDR3nt
NA	TRBJ2-7	TRBV5-1	NA	CASSLVSEYEQYF	TGCGCCAGCAGCTTGGTTTCAGAATACGAGCAGTACTTC
NA	TRBJ1-3	TRBV2	NA	CASSVKLPGKAGNTIYF	TGTGCCAGCAGTGTAAAGCTCCCGGGGAAGGCTGGAAACACCATATATTTT
NA	TRBJ2-5	TRBV10-3	NA	CAINSVGPRETQYF	TGTGCCATCAATTCGGTGGGTCCTCGGGAGACCCAGTACTTC
NA	TRBJ2-7	TRBV5-1	TRBD2	CASSLSAGSSYEQYF	TGCGCCAGCAGCTTGTCAGCGGGAAGCTCCTACGAGCAGTACTTC
NA	TRBJ1-1	TRBV19	NA	CASSIDPHQESNTEAFF	TGTGCCAGTAGTATAGATCCCCACCAGGAGTCGAACACTGAAGCTTTCTTT
NA	TRBJ2-3	TRBV6-5	NA	CASSSELTDTQYF	TGTGCCAGCAGCTCCGAGCTCACAGATACGCAGTATTTT
NA	TRBJ1-3	TRBV4-2	NA	CASSQDYALSSGNTIYF	TGTGCCAGCAGCCAAGATTACGCCTTGAGCTCTGGAAACACCATATATTTT
NA	TRBJ1-1	TRBV6-4	NA	CASRTDSGNTEAFF	TGTGCCAGCCGAACCGACAGCGGGAACACTGAAGCTTTCTTT
NA	TRBJ2-5	TRBV5-1	NA	CASSLRDYQETQYF	TGCGCCAGCAGCTTGAGGGACTACCAAGAGACCCAGTACTTC
NA	TRBJ2-7	TRBV18	NA	CASSPRKGNYEQYF	TGTGCCAGCTCACCTCGGAAGGGGAACTACGAGCAGTACTTC
NA	TRBJ1-1	TRBV12-3/TRBV12-4	NA	CASSRQSNTEAFF	TGTGCCAGCAGCAGACAGTCGAACACTGAAGCTTTCTTT
once	TRBJ2-1	TRBV6-2/TRBV6-3	NA	CASSRGDLGSNEQFF	TGTGCCAGCAGCCGAGGGGACCTTGGCTCCAATGAGCAGTTCTTC
NA	TRBJ2-3	TRBV7-2	NA	CASSVASSTDTQYF	TGTGCCAGCAGCGTAGCGTCTAGCACAGATACGCAGTATTTT
NA	TRBJ1-5	TRBV9	NA	CASSVAGTSNQPQHF	TGTGCCAGCAGCGTAGCAGGGACTAGCAATCAGCCCCAGCATTTT
NA	TRBJ2-1	TRBV9	TRBD2	CASSEFSGRRNEQFF	TGTGCCAGCAGCGAGTTTAGCGGGAGACGCAATGAGCAGTTCTTC
NA	TRBJ1-5	TRBV19	NA	CASRTDYSNQPQHF	TGTGCCAGTAGGACAGATTATAGCAATCAGCCCCAGCATTTT
NA	TRBJ2-1	TRBV5-4	NA	CASRNLDMGLRSYNEQFF	TGTGCCAGCAGAAACCTCGACATGGGCCTACGCTCCTACAATGAGCAGTTCTTC
NA	TRBJ1-2	TRBV6-6	TRBD1	CASSDPGQGNYGYTF	TGTGCCAGCAGTGATCCGGGACAGGGTAACTATGGCTACACCTTC
NA	TRBJ2-3	TRBV6-4	TRBD2	CASSDRAGATDTQYF	TGTGCCAGCAGTGACAGGGCGGGAGCCACAGATACGCAGTATTTT
NA	TRBJ2-1	TRBV9	TRBD2	CASTIGRNAYNEQFF	TGTGCCAGCACCATCGGGAGGAACGCCTACAATGAGCAGTTCTTC
NA	TRBJ2-3	TRBV3-1/TRBV3-2	NA	CASSHTDTQYF	TGTGCCAGCAGCCATACGGATACGCAGTATTTT
NA	TRBJ2-5	TRBV18	NA	CASSPGELVKETQYF	TGTGCCAGCTCACCAGGCGAACTAGTTAAAGAGACCCAGTACTTC
NA	TRBJ2-6	TRBV7-6	NA	CASSLRSGTSGANVLTF	TGTGCCAGCAGCTTACGGTCAGGGACCTCTGGGGCCAACGTCCTGACTTTC
NA	TRBJ2-7	TRBV30	NA	CAWSGRNLEQYF	TGTGCCTGGAGTGGACGGAATCTTGAGCAGTACTTC
NA	TRBJ1-1	TRBV7-6	TRBD1	CASSQPGQVNTEAFF	TGTGCCAGCAGCCAACCGGGACAGGTGAACACTGAAGCTTTCTTT
NA	TRBJ2-1	TRBV11-3	TRBD2	CASSGSGSNSDNEQFF	TGTGCCAGCAGCGGGAGCGGGAGTAACTCGGACAATGAGCAGTTCTTC
NA	TRBJ2-5	TRBV7-7	NA	CASSFGGVAVQETQYF	TGTGCCAGCAGCTTCGGTGGAGTGGCGGTACAAGAGACCCAGTACTTC
once	TRBJ2-3	TRBV11-2	TRBD2	CASSPRGVDTQYF	TGTGCCAGCAGTCCCCGGGGGGTAGATACGCAGTATTTT